This T cell receptor (beta chain) was identified in a study of T cell repertoires in cytomegalovirus infection. There are many counts of this clonotype. Its antigen is undetermined. The V and J ends lost 6 bases and 8 bases respectively, with 26 bases between them. Germline V CDR1 and CDR2: DFQATT, SNEGSKA (reference sequence). CDR3 length: 16 residues. Findings of the study overall: Ex vivo, HLA-C-restricted CMV-specific TCR beta clonotypes prevailed over the rest of the response.

TCRdb redid the calling of the reads with MiXCR, one entry per CDR3 protein. The table has approximately 500,000 distinct CDR3 sequences, approximately 10% seen once; the top ten hold roughly 10%. The TCR sequence derives from a human donor in good health (CMV status not recorded). Some clones in this sample may be carry-over from other donors' samples. The chain joins TRBV20-1 to TRBJ2-1; tentatively, D is TRBD1 (7 bases). Sequences were obtained from PBMCs. CDR3 in amino acids: CSALPGGTVQGDEQFF. The CDR3, as DNA: TGCAGTGCCCTCCCCGGCGGGACAGTCCAAGGCGATGAGCAGTTCTTC.